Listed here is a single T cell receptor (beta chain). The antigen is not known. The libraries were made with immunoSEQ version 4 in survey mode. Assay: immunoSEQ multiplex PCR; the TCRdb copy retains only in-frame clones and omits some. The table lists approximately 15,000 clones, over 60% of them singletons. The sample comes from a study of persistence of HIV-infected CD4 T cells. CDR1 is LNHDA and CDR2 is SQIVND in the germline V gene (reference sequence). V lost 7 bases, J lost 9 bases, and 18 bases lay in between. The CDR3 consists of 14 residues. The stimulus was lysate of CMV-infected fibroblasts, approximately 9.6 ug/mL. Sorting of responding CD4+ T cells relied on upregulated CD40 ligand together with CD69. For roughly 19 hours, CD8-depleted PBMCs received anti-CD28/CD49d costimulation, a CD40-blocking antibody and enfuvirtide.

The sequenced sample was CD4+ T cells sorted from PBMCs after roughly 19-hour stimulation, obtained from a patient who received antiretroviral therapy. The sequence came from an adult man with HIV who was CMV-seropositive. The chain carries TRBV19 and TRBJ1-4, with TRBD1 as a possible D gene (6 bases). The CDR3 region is CASNDRPGQQKLFF. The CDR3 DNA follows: TGTGCCAGTAATGACAGGCCGGGCCAGCAAAAACTGTTTTTT.